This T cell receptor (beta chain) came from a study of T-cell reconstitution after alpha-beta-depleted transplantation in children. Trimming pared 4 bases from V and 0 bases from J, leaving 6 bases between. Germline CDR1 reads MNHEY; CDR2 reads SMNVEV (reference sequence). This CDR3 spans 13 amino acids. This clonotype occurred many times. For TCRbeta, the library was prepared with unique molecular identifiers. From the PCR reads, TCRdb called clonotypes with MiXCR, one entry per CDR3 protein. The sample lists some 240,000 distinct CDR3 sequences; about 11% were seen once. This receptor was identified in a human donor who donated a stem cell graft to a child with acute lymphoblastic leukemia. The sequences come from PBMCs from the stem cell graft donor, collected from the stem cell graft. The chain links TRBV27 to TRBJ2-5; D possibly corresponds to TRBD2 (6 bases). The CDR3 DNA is TGTGCCAGCAGTTGGGACTACCAAGAGACCCAGTACTTC. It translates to CASSWDYQETQYF.